The clone carrying this TCR beta chain showed up just a few times. Its antigen is as yet unknown. Before sequencing took place, the ViraFEST assay used viral peptide pools to expand antigen-specific CD4+ T cells. Following an approximately ten-day culture, CD4+ T cells were purified. Vaccinated participants had no history of SARS-CoV-2 infection and tested negative for nucleocapsid antibodies. In culture with about 10 IU/ml IL-2 and 8 to 10 ug/ml peptides, PBMC were grown at fewer than 2.5 million per well. Half-medium exchanges with IL-2 medium took place on days 3 and 7. Germline loops: CDR1 SGHTA, CDR2 FQGNSA. This CDR3 has 15 residues. Trimming removed 5 bases at V and 3 bases at J, with 16 bases between. These data come from a study of vaccination effects on CD4 cells after COVID-19. Findings and limits, study-wide: Convalescent patients in the study were few, and early post-infection timepoints were absent.

TCRdb's table, derived via immunoSEQ multiplex PCR, lists solely in-frame clones and lacks some. The sample lists around 66,000 clones, about 80% occurring once. The V and J genes are TRBV7-2 and TRBJ1-1; TRBD1 is a possible D gene (5 bases). The material sequenced was CD4+ T cells from PBMCs cultured with HCoV-OC43 spike peptides, taken before COVID-19 vaccination. Documented subset: HCoV-OC43 spike overlapping peptide pool stimulation. This TCR came from a human donor who received a COVID-19 vaccine. For the CDR3, the DNA is TGTGCCAGCAGCCCAGGGCATAGGGCGTACACTGAAGCTTTCTTT. Its protein is CASSPGHRAYTEAFF.